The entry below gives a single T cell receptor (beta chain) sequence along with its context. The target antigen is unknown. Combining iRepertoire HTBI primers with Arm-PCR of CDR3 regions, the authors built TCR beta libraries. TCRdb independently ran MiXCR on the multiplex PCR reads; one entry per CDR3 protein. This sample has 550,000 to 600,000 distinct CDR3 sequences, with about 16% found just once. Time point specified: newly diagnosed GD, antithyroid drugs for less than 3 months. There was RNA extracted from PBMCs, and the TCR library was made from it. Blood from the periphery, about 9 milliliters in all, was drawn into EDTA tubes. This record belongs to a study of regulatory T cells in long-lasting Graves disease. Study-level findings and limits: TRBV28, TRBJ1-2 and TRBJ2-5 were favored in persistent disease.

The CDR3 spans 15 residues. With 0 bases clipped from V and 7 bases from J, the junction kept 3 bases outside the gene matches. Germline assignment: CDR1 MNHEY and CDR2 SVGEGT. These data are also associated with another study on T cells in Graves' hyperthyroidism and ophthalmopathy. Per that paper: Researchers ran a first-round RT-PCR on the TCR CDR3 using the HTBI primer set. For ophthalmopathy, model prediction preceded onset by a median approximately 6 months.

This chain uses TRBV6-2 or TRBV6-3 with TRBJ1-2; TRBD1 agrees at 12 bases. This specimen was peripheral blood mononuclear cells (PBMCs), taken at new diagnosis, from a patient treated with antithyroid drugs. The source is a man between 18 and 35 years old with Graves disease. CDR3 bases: TGTGCCAGCAGTTACTCTGGGACAGGGGGCCGTGGCTACACCTTC. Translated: CASSYSGTGGRGYTF.